A selection of T cell receptor beta chains follows, all from one sample in a study of high-grade serous ovarian cancer treatment subgroups. The protocol was immunoSEQ multiplex PCR, while the TCRdb copy is restricted to in-frame clones and leaves out a portion. The sample lists fewer than 6,500 clones, about 80% occurring once. Specimen: tumor tissue. The receptors derive from a human donor with high-grade serous ovarian cancer. The CDR3 runs from the conserved cysteine through the conserved F or W. The D gene is left open where the match is weak. Clone size appears in some rows only: once, few, many, or a class for an expanded clone.

TRBV5-1	-	TRBJ1-5	-	CASSLDGSNQPQHF	TGCGCCAGCAGCTTGGACGGTAGCAATCAGCCCCAGCATTTT
TRBV5-6	-	TRBJ2-2	-	CASSLAGGANTGELFF	TGTGCCAGCAGCTTGGCTGGGGGCGCGAACACCGGGGAGCTGTTTTTT
TRBV13	-	TRBJ2-5	-	CASTETGFQETQYF	TGTGCCAGCACCGAAACAGGGTTCCAAGAGACCCAGTACTTC
TRBV19	TRBD1	TRBJ1-2	-	CASSLQSGTGYGYTF	TGTGCCAGTAGTCTCCAGAGCGGGACAGGCTATGGCTACACCTTC
TRBV4-3	TRBD2	TRBJ2-6	-	CASSQESASGGYSGANVLTF	TGCGCCAGCAGCCAAGAGTCGGCTAGCGGGGGGTACTCTGGGGCCAACGTCCTGACTTTC
TRBV7-2	-	TRBJ2-7	-	CASSLLTGSLYEQYF	TGTGCCAGCAGCCTCTTGACAGGATCCCTTTACGAGCAGTACTTC
TRBV6-8	-	TRBJ2-3	-	CASRPRLVNPDTQYF	TGTGCCAGCAGACCCCGACTAGTAAACCCAGATACGCAGTATTTT
TRBV7-2	TRBD1	TRBJ1-5	-	CASSLAGTGGKEPQHF	TGTGCCAGCAGCTTAGCCGGGACAGGGGGAAAGGAGCCCCAGCATTTT
TRBV7-2	-	TRBJ2-2	-	CASKGSAANTGELFF	TGTGCCAGCAAGGGCTCGGCGGCGAACACCGGGGAGCTGTTTTTT
TRBV19	-	TRBJ2-5	-	CASSIRWGPGETQYF	TGTGCCAGTAGTATAAGGTGGGGACCCGGAGAGACCCAGTACTTC
TRBV12-5	-	TRBJ2-1	-	CASGLSGTREQFF	TGTGCTAGTGGTCTGTCCGGGACAAGGGAGCAGTTCTTC
TRBV6-1	TRBD1	TRBJ2-3	-	CASNQGQGVDTQYF	TGTGCCAGCAACCAGGGGCAGGGGGTTGATACGCAGTATTTT
TRBV2	-	TRBJ1-2	few	CASSLSPGRYEDGYTF	TGTGCCAGCAGTTTGAGTCCTGGACGGTACGAGGATGGCTACACCTTC
TRBV9	-	TRBJ2-2	-	CASSEEGQANTGELFF	TGTGCCAGCAGCGAGGAGGGACAAGCGAACACCGGGGAGCTGTTTTTT
TRBV19	-	TRBJ1-1	once	CASSMSISTEAFF	TGTGCCAGTAGTATGAGTATTAGCACTGAAGCTTTCTTT
TRBV30	TRBD1	TRBJ2-3	few	CAWSSGRGPDTQYF	TGTGCCTGGAGTTCGGGTAGGGGGCCAGATACGCAGTATTTT
TRBV5-6	-	TRBJ2-3	-	CASSGGLLTDTQYF	TGTGCCAGCAGCGGGGGACTTCTCACAGATACGCAGTATTTT
TRBV5-4	-	TRBJ2-7	-	CASSLGGTASSYEQYF	TGTGCCAGCAGCTTGGGAGGGACCGCAAGCTCCTACGAGCAGTACTTC
TRBV7-9	-	TRBJ2-7	-	CASSPSRGSSYEQYF	TGTGCCAGCAGCCCGAGCCGGGGGAGCTCCTACGAGCAGTACTTC
TRBV6-5	-	TRBJ2-1	-	CASSYGGVFTSEQFF	TGTGCCAGCAGTTACGGAGGGGTTTTTACATCTGAGCAGTTCTTC
TRBV7-9	-	TRBJ2-7	few	CASSSTGLAYEQYF	TGTGCCAGCAGCTCCACAGGGTTAGCCTACGAGCAGTACTTC
TRBV2	-	TRBJ2-1	-	CASSRSSGSYNEQFF	TGTGCCAGTAGCCGTTCTTCGGGCTCCTACAATGAGCAGTTCTTC
TRBV2	-	TRBJ1-2	-	CASSELEADAYGYTF	TGTGCCAGCAGTGAATTAGAGGCAGACGCCTATGGCTACACCTTC
TRBV28	TRBD2	TRBJ2-6	-	CASFGGDPRANVLTF	TGTGCCAGTTTCGGGGGGGACCCGAGGGCCAACGTCCTGACTTTC
TRBV6-1	-	TRBJ2-7	-	CASRWGYEQYF	TGTGCCAGTCGGTGGGGGTACGAGCAGTACTTC
TRBV5-1	TRBD1	TRBJ2-4	-	CASTDTGGTNIQYF	TGCGCCAGCACGGACACAGGGGGCACAAACATTCAGTACTTC